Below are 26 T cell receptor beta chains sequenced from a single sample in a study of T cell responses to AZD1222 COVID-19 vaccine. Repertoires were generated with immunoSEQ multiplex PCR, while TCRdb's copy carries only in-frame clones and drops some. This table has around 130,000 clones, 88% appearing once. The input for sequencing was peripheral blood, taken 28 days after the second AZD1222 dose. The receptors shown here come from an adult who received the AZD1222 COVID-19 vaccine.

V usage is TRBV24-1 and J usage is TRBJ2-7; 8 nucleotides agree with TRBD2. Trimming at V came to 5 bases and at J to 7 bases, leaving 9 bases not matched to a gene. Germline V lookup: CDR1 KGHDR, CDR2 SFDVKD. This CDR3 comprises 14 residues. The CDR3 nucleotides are TGTGCCACCAGTGCCAGCGGGAGCTCGGGAGAGCAGTACTTC. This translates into CATSASGSSGEQYF.

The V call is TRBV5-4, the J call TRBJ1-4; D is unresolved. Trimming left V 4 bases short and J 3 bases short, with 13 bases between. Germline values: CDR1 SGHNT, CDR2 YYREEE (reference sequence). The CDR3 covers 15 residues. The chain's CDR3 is CASSRTGGANEKLFF. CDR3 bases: TGTGCCAGCAGCAGAACGGGTGGGGCTAATGAAAAACTGTTTTTT.

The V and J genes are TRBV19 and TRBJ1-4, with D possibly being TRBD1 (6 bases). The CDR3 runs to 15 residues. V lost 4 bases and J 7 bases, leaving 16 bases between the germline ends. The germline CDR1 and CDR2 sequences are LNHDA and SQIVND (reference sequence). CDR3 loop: CASSRTGGPTEKLFF. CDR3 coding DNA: TGTGCCAGTAGTAGGACGGGGGGCCCCACTGAAAAACTGTTTTTT. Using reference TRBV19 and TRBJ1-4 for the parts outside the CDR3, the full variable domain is DGGITQSPKYLFRKEGQNVTLSCEQNLNHDAMYWYRQDPGQGLRLIYYSQIVNDFQKGDIAEGYSVSREKKESFPLTVTSAQKNPTAFYLCASSRTGGPTEKLFFGSGTQLSVL.

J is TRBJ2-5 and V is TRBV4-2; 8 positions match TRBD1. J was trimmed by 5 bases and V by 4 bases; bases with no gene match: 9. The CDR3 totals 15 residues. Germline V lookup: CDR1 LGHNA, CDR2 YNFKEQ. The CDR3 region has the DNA TGTGCCAGCAGCCTGGACAGGGAACGGGGGGAGACCCAGTACTTC. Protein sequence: CASSLDRERGETQYF.

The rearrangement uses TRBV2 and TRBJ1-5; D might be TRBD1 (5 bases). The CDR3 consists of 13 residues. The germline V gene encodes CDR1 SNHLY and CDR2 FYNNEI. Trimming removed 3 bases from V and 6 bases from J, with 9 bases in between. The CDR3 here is CASSDWGGQPQHF. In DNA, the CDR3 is TGTGCCAGCAGTGATTGGGGCGGTCAGCCCCAGCATTTT.

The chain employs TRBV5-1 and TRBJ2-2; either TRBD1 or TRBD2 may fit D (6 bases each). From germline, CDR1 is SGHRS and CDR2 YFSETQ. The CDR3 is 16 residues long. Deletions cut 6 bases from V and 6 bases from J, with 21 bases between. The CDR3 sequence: CASKGGVQRQAGELFF. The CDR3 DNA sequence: TGCGCCAGCAAGGGGGGCGTCCAACGTCAAGCCGGGGAGCTGTTTTTT.

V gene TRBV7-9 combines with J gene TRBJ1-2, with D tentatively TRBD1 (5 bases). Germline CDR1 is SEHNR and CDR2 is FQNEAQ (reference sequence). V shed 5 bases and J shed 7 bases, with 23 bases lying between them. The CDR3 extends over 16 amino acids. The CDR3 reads CASSPTPGRTSGGYTF. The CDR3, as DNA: TGTGCCAGCAGCCCCACGCCGGGCAGGACAAGCGGTGGCTACACCTTC.

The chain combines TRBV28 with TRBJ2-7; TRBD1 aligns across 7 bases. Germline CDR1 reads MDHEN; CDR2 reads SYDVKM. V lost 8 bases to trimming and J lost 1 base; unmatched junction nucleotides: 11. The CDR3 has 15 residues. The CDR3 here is CASAYPGGLSYEQYF. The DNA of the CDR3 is TGTGCCAGCGCCTATCCAGGGGGTCTTTCCTACGAGCAGTACTTC.

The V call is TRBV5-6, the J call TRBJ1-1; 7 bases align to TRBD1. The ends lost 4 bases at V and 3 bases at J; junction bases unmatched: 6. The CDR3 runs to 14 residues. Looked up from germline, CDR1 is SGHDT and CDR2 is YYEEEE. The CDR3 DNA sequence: TGTGCCAGCAGCCGTACAGGGGAGGACACTGAAGCTTTCTTT. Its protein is CASSRTGEDTEAFF.

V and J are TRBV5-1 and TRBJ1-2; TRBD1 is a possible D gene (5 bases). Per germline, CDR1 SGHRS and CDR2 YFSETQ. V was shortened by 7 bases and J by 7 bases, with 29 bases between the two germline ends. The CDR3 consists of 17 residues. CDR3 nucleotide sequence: TGCGCCAGCTTCCCCTCCTTTGAGGGGTCGCCTATTAGTGGCTACACCTTC. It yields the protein CASFPSFEGSPISGYTF.

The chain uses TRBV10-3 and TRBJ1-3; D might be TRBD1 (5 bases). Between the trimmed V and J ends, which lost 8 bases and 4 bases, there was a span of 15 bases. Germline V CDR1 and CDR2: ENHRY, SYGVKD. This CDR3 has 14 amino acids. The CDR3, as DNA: TGTGCCATCGCGGTGGAGGGGAAAGGAAACACCATATATTTT. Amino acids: CAIAVEGKGNTIYF.

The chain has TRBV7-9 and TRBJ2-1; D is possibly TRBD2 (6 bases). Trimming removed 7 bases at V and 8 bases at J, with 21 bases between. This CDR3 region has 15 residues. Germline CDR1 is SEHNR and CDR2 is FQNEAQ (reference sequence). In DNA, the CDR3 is TGTGCCAGCATCCAATCCGGGGCGGGATCCCATGAGCAGTTCTTC. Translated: CASIQSGAGSHEQFF. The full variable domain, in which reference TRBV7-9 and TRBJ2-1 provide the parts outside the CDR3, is DTGVSQNPRHKITKRGQNVTFRCDPISEHNRLYWYRQTLGQGPEFLTYFQNEAQLEKSRLLSDRFSAERPKGSFSTLEIQRTEQGDSAMYLCASIQSGAGSHEQFFGPGTRLTVL.

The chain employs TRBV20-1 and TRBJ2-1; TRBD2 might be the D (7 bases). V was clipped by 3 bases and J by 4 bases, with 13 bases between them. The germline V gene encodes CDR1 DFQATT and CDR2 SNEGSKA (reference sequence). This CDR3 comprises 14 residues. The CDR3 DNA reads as TGCAGTGCTAGTCTAGGGGGGGGATACAATGAGCAGTTCTTC. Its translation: CSASLGGGYNEQFF.

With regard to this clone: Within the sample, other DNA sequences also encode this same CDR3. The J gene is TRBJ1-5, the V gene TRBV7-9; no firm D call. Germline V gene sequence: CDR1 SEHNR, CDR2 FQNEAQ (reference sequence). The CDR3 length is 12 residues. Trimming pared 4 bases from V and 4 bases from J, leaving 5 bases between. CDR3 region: CASSSTNQPQHF. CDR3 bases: TGTGCCAGCAGCTCAACGAATCAGCCCCAGCATTTT.

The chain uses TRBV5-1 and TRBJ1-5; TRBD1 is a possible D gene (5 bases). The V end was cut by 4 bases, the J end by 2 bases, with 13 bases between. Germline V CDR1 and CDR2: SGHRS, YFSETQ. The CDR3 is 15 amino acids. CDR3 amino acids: CASSPGGGGNQPQHF. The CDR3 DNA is TGCGCCAGCAGCCCCGGCGGGGGGGGCAATCAGCCCCAGCATTTT. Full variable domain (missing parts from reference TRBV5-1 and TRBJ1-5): KAGVTQTPRYLIKTRGQQVTLSCSPISGHRSVSWYQQTPGQGLQFLFEYFSETQRNKGNFPGRFSGRQFSNSRSEMNVSTLELGDSALYLCASSPGGGGNQPQHFGDGTRLSIL.

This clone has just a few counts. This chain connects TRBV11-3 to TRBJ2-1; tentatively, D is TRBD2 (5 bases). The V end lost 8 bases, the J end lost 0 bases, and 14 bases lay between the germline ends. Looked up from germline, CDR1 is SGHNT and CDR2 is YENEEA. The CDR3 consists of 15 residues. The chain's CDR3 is CASRMAGSSYNEQFF. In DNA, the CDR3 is TGTGCCAGCCGAATGGCGGGCAGCTCCTACAATGAGCAGTTCTTC.

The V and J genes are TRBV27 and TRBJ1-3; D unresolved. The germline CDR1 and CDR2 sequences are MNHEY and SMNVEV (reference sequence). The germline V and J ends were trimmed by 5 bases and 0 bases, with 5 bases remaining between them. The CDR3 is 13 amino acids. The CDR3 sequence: CASSRRSGNTIYF. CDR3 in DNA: TGTGCCAGCAGTCGGCGCTCTGGAAACACCATATATTTT.

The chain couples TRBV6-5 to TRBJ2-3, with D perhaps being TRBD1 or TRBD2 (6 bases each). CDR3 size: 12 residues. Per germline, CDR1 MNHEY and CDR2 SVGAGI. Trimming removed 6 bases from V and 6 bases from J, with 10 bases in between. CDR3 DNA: TGTGCCAGCAGGGGGGCGGGGGATACGCAGTATTTT. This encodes CASRGAGDTQYF.

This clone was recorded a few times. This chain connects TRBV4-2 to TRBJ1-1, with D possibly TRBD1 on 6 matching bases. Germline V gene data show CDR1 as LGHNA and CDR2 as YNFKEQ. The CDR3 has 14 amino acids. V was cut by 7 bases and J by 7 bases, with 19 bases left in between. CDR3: CASTFSGGTGEAFF. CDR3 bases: TGTGCCAGCACCTTTTCCGGGGGCACGGGTGAAGCTTTCTTT.

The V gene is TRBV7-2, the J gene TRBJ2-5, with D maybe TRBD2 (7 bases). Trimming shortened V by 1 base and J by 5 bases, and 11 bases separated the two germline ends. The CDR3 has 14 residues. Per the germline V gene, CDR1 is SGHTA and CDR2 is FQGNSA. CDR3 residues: CASSLVGGEETQYF. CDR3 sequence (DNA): TGTGCCAGCAGCTTAGTAGGGGGGGAGGAGACCCAGTACTTC.

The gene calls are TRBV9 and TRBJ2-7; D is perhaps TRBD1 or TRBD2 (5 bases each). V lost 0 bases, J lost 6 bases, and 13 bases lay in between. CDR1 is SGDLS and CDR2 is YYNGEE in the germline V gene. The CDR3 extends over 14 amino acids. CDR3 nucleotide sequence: TGTGCCAGCAGCGTAGAGGCAGGGACCCTCGAGCAGTACTTC. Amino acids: CASSVEAGTLEQYF.

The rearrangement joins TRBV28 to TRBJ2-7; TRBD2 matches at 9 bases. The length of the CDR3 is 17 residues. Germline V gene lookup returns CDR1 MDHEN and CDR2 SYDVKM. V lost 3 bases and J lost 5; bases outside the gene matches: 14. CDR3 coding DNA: TGTGCCAGCAGTTTCCCTAGAAGGAGCGGGAGGCGGAACGAGCAGTACTTC. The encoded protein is CASSFPRRSGRRNEQYF.

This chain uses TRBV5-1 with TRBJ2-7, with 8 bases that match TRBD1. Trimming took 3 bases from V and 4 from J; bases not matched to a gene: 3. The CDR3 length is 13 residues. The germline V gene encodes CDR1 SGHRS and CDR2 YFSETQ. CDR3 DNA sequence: TGCGCCAGCAGCTCCGACAGGGGTTACGAGCAGTACTTC. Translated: CASSSDRGYEQYF.

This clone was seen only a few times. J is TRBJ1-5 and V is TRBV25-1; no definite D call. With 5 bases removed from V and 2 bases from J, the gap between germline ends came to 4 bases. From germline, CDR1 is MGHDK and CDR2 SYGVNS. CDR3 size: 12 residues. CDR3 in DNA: TGTGCCAGCAGTTGGGGCAATCAGCCCCAGCATTTT. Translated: CASSWGNQPQHF.

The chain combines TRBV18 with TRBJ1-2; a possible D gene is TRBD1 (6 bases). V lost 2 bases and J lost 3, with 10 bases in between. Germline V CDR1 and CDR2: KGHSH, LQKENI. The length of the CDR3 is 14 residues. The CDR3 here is CASSPGRGDYGYTF. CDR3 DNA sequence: TGTGCCAGCTCACCAGGCAGGGGAGACTATGGCTACACCTTC.

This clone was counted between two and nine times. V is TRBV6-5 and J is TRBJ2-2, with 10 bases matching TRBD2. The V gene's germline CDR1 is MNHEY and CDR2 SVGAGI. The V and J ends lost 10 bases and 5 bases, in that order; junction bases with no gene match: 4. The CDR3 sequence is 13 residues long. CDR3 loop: CAKKREGTGELFF. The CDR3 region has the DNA TGTGCCAAAAAGCGGGAGGGGACCGGGGAGCTGTTTTTT.